What follows are 4 T cell receptor beta chains derived from one specimen sequenced in a study of beta chain features in type 1 diabetes. Study-wide findings and caveats: Shortening of TCRB CDR3s, moderate but significant, appeared in all four CD4+ subsets of Type 1 diabetes patients.

These receptors' antigens are unknown. Investigators reverse transcribed all isolated RNA, so they sequenced expressed TCRB transcripts. Profiling relied on immunoSEQ multiplex PCR, and the TCRdb table lists in-frame clones only, not all of them. Here the sample spans some 280,000 clones, around 15% being singletons. Sequenced sample: naive CD4+ T cells from blood. These receptors all stem from a man aged 30 to 45 with type 1 diabetes.

The V and J genes are TRBV9 and TRBJ2-3; 8 bases match TRBD2. The CDR3 runs 13 residues. The germline gives CDR1 SGDLS, CDR2 YYNGEE. The V segment lost 4 bases and the J segment 6 bases; nucleotides outside the gene matches: 4. CDR3 DNA sequence: TGTGCCAGCAGCTTGGGACTAGTGGATACGCAGTATTTT. Protein product: CASSLGLVDTQYF. Variable domain in full (rest from reference TRBV9 and TRBJ2-3): DSGVTQTPKHLITATGQRVTLRCSPRSGDLSVYWYQQSLDQGLQFLIQYYNGEERAKGNILERFSAQQFPDLHSELNLSSLELGDSALYFCASSLGLVDTQYFGPGTRLTVL.

The chain recombines TRBV6-6 with TRBJ2-1; D may be TRBD1 (7 bases). The germline CDR1 and CDR2 sequences are MNHNY and SVGAGI (reference sequence). V was shortened by 5 bases and J by 4 bases, with 12 bases between the two germline ends. The CDR3 is 14 residues long. This CDR3 reads CASSAGQRYNEQFF. CDR3 coding DNA: TGTGCCAGCAGTGCGGGACAGCGATACAATGAGCAGTTCTTC.

This sequence joins TRBV7-2 and TRBJ2-1; possibly TRBD2 for D (5 bases). V was cut by 6 bases and J by 13 bases, with 16 bases left in between. The CDR3 runs to 12 residues. Germline assignment: CDR1 SGHTA and CDR2 FQGNSA. CDR3 sequence (DNA): TGTGCCAGCAGGGAGATGGGGAGCGGCCAGTTCTTC. Translated: CASREMGSGQFF.

This clone was found a few times. The rearrangement links TRBV5-5 to TRBJ2-7; TRBD2 might be the D (5 bases). This CDR3 has 12 amino acids. V was cut by 5 bases and J by 2 bases, with 8 bases left in between. Germline V lookup: CDR1 SGHKS, CDR2 YYEKEE (reference sequence). CDR3 loop: CASSLGAYEQYF. The CDR3 nucleotides are TGTGCCAGCAGTCTGGGAGCCTACGAGCAGTACTTC.